Shown below are 15 T cell receptor beta chains from a single sample sequenced in a study of cytomegalovirus exposure and HLA in healthy donors. In the PCR, 60 Vbeta and 13 Jbeta primers were used. Measured with immunoSEQ multiplex PCR; TCRdb has only the in-frame clones, and not every one. The sample has roughly 63,000 clones, more than 70% seen once; the top ten hold around a quarter. The source material was PBMCs. The receptors here all came from a woman aged 40 to 55 in good health and CMV-seropositive.

The chain links TRBV6-1 to TRBJ1-5; 7 positions agree with TRBD1. Germline V gives CDR1 MNHNS, CDR2 SASEGT. This CDR3 has 16 residues. The ends lost 0 bases at V and 9 bases at J; junction bases unmatched: 11. The chain's CDR3 is CASSEARGGDFGPQHF. For the CDR3, the DNA is TGTGCCAGCAGTGAAGCGAGAGGGGGCGATTTTGGGCCCCAGCATTTT.

The chain employs TRBV6-5 and TRBJ1-1; maybe TRBD1 (5 bases). This CDR3 region has 15 residues. Trimming shortened V by 5 bases and J by 5 bases, and 18 bases separated the two germline ends. From germline, CDR1 is MNHEY and CDR2 SVGAGI. CDR3 sequence (DNA): TGTGCCAGCAGTCGCTCCGACGGGGGGAGTACTGAAGCTTTCTTT. It translates to CASSRSDGGSTEAFF.

The rearrangement links TRBV6-1 to TRBJ2-3; 12 nucleotides align to TRBD2. Trimming took 0 bases from V and 8 from J; bases not matched to a gene: 6. Germline loops: CDR1 MNHNS, CDR2 SASEGT. The CDR3 is 16 amino acids. The CDR3 protein is CASSEAASGGAGTQYF. CDR3 DNA sequence: TGTGCCAGCAGTGAAGCGGCTAGCGGGGGGGCAGGTACGCAGTATTTT.

This clone was observed a few times. In DNA form, the CDR3 reads TGTGCCAGCAGTGAATGGGGGGGGGAAAGTTACAATGAGCAGTTCTTC. Translating it yields CASSEWGGESYNEQFF. The chain uses TRBV25-1 and TRBJ2-1; 7 bases align to TRBD2. In germline, CDR1 is MGHDK, CDR2 SYGVNS. The CDR3 has 16 amino acids. J was trimmed by 4 bases and V by 1 base; bases with no gene match: 7.

This clone appeared once. The J gene is TRBJ2-1, the V gene TRBV5-1, with 7 positions matching TRBD2. Germline CDR1 SGHRS, CDR2 YFSETQ. This CDR3 comprises 17 residues. J was trimmed by 0 bases and V by 6 bases; bases with no gene match: 12. This chain's CDR3 is CASTHGRGPPSYNEQFF. CDR3 nucleotide sequence: TGCGCCAGCACCCATGGGAGGGGCCCACCCTCCTACAATGAGCAGTTCTTC.

This chain connects TRBV25-1 to TRBJ2-7; 7 bases are shared with TRBD1. The CDR3 contains 15 residues. Germline V CDR1 and CDR2: MGHDK, SYGVNS. Trimming took 7 bases from V and 5 from J; bases not matched to a gene: 14. CDR3 sequence (DNA): TGTGCCAGCACCCCCCGGGACAGCATTTCCAACGAGCAGTACTTC. Protein: CASTPRDSISNEQYF.

V gene TRBV9 combines with J gene TRBJ1-1; D not resolved. The CDR3 is 14 residues long. Per the germline V gene, CDR1 is SGDLS and CDR2 is YYNGEE. V was cut by 2 bases and J by 1 base, with 9 bases left in between. The CDR3 DNA reads as TGTGCCAGCAGCGTGACACCGGAGAACACTGAAGCTTTCTTT. Protein sequence: CASSVTPENTEAFF. Full variable domain (remainder filled in from reference TRBV9 and TRBJ1-1): DSGVTQTPKHLITATGQRVTLRCSPRSGDLSVYWYQQSLDQGLQFLIQYYNGEERAKGNILERFSAQQFPDLHSELNLSSLELGDSALYFCASSVTPENTEAFFGQGTRLTVV.

The chain joins TRBV30 to TRBJ1-1; D perhaps matches TRBD1 (5 bases). The CDR3 spans 13 residues. V was clipped by 4 bases and J by 0 bases, with 9 bases between them. Germline CDR1 and CDR2: GTSNPN and SVGIG (reference sequence). The CDR3 protein is CAWNPGMNTEAFF. Here the CDR3 DNA reads TGTGCCTGGAATCCAGGGATGAACACTGAAGCTTTCTTT.

This clone showed up just a few times. The genes are TRBV6-5 and TRBJ2-3; a possible D gene is TRBD1 (6 bases). V lost 2 bases and J 6 bases, leaving 18 bases between the germline ends. This CDR3 spans 16 amino acids. The germline CDR1 and CDR2 sequences are MNHEY and SVGAGI. In nucleotides, the CDR3 is TGTGCCAGCAGTTACACGTCGTCAGGGGTCACCGATACGCAGTATTTT. Translating gives CASSYTSSGVTDTQYF.

The chain couples TRBV29-1 to TRBJ2-6, with D unresolved. Germline loops: CDR1 SQVTM, CDR2 ANQGSEA. V lost 7 bases and J lost 1, with 8 bases in between. This CDR3 is 13 amino acids long. The chain's CDR3 is CSASGSGANVLTF. CDR3 DNA sequence: TGCAGCGCATCGGGTTCTGGGGCCAACGTCCTGACTTTC.

This clone was observed a few times. The V and J genes are TRBV30 and TRBJ2-7, with D possibly matching TRBD2 (5 bases). The CDR3 consists of 15 residues. Trimming left V 3 bases short and J 2 bases short, with 17 bases between. Germline CDR1 and CDR2: GTSNPN and SVGIG (reference sequence). The CDR3 DNA reads TGTGCCTGGAGAATCAAGCGGCTTTCTACCTACGAGCAGTACTTC. Its protein product is CAWRIKRLSTYEQYF.

The chain has TRBV6-1 and TRBJ1-5; D is undetermined. Germline CDR1 MNHNS, CDR2 SASEGT. The CDR3 extends over 16 amino acids. Trimming cost V 4 bases and J 2 bases, with 15 bases left between them. The CDR3 nucleotides are TGTGCCAGCAGTGCCTTACCGGAGTGGGGCAATCAGCCCCAGCATTTT. This gives the protein CASSALPEWGNQPQHF.

The chain carries TRBV11-2 and TRBJ1-4; D gene uncertain. V lost 5 bases to trimming and J lost 0 bases, with 10 bases between them. The CDR3 runs to 15 residues. Germline CDR1 reads SGHAT; CDR2 reads FQNNGV. The CDR3 spells CASSPPGTTNEKLFF. The DNA of the CDR3 is TGTGCCAGCAGCCCCCCCGGGACAACTAATGAAAAACTGTTTTTT.

The chain carries TRBV2 and TRBJ2-1; TRBD2 aligns across 9 bases. This CDR3 has 16 amino acids. Germline CDR1 reads SNHLY; CDR2 reads FYNNEI. V was pared by 6 bases and J by 5 bases, with 11 bases of the junction left unmatched. CDR3 nucleotide sequence: TGTGCCAGCAGACTCGTTGGGACTAGCAAAAACAATGAGCAGTTCTTC. Translated: CASRLVGTSKNNEQFF.

This chain connects TRBV6-1 to TRBJ2-3, with TRBD2 matching 8 bases. The junction had 8 bases not matched to a gene; V was cut back by 7 bases and J by 2 bases. CDR1 is MNHNS, CDR2 SASEGT, per germline. The CDR3 extends over 15 amino acids. The CDR3: CASISRRGATDTQYF. CDR3 sequence (DNA): TGTGCCAGCATTAGTCGGCGGGGGGCCACAGATACGCAGTATTTT.